The rows below give T cell receptor beta chains drawn from one sample of a study of blood T cells in healthy people across ages. TCRdb reprocessed the 5' RACE reads via MiXCR and lists one record per CDR3 protein. The sample shows about a million distinct CDR3 sequences, 45% to 60% of them seen only once. The sequenced material came from blood. Every receptor here comes from a woman aged 55-69 years in good health. CDR3s include the opening cysteine and the closing phenylalanine or tryptophan. Each record gives: D gene, J gene, V gene, CDR3 protein. The D gene is left open where the match is weak.

d_call: -; j_call: TRBJ2-3; v_call: TRBV4-2; cdr3_aa: CASSLGKSDTQYF
d_call: -; j_call: TRBJ1-3; v_call: TRBV28; cdr3_aa: CASSFGQSSGNTIYF
d_call: TRBD1; j_call: TRBJ2-3; v_call: TRBV4-1; cdr3_aa: CASSQGGAGGDLSDTQYF
d_call: -; j_call: TRBJ2-7; v_call: TRBV29-1; cdr3_aa: CSVNRGGYEQYF
d_call: -; j_call: -; v_call: TRBV5-1; cdr3_aa: CASSFGGLGVYEQYF
d_call: -; j_call: TRBJ2-3; v_call: TRBV12-3/TRBV12-4; cdr3_aa: CASRFYTDAQYF
d_call: -; j_call: TRBJ1-1; v_call: TRBV20-1; cdr3_aa: CSARDERGQGNTEAFF
d_call: TRBD1; j_call: -; v_call: TRBV7-8; cdr3_aa: CASSLGQLIYEQYF
d_call: -; j_call: TRBJ2-4; v_call: TRBV2; cdr3_aa: CASSDFLSWLAKNIQYF
d_call: -; j_call: TRBJ1-1; v_call: TRBV27; cdr3_aa: CASSFGGREAFF
d_call: -; j_call: TRBJ2-3; v_call: TRBV5-1; cdr3_aa: CASSQTRQRDTQYF
d_call: -; j_call: TRBJ2-7; v_call: TRBV6-5; cdr3_aa: CASSRGRLNSYEQYF
d_call: -; j_call: TRBJ2-7; v_call: TRBV29-1; cdr3_aa: CSVGVRVGYEQYF
d_call: -; j_call: TRBJ2-5; v_call: TRBV5-1; cdr3_aa: CASRKVLGETQYF
d_call: TRBD2; j_call: TRBJ2-1; v_call: TRBV20-1; cdr3_aa: CSASGAGGSYNEQFF
d_call: -; j_call: TRBJ2-3; v_call: TRBV28; cdr3_aa: CASSRGLESFSSTDTQYF
d_call: -; j_call: TRBJ2-5; v_call: TRBV3-1; cdr3_aa: CASSQPSRGALETQYF
d_call: -; j_call: TRBJ2-7; v_call: TRBV28; cdr3_aa: CASSAPGPVDEQYF
d_call: -; j_call: TRBJ2-7; v_call: TRBV27; cdr3_aa: CASSNTAYEQYF
d_call: TRBD2; j_call: TRBJ2-5; v_call: TRBV6-2/TRBV6-3; cdr3_aa: CASIDASGAEETQYF
d_call: -; j_call: TRBJ2-3; v_call: TRBV20-1; cdr3_aa: CSARSADTQYF
d_call: TRBD2; j_call: TRBJ2-1; v_call: TRBV7-2; cdr3_aa: CASNLRGAGESYNEQFF
d_call: TRBD2; j_call: TRBJ2-3; v_call: TRBV27; cdr3_aa: CASSWGLAGGPRETDTQYF
d_call: TRBD2; j_call: TRBJ2-3; v_call: TRBV12-3/TRBV12-4; cdr3_aa: CASSLRAGGWTDTQYF
d_call: -; j_call: TRBJ2-6; v_call: TRBV14; cdr3_aa: CASSQRMVSGGANVLTF
d_call: TRBD1; j_call: TRBJ1-4; v_call: TRBV6-5; cdr3_aa: CASRSGTGIEKLFF
d_call: -; j_call: TRBJ2-1; v_call: TRBV2; cdr3_aa: CASSWRLLLPQQFF
d_call: -; j_call: TRBJ2-5; v_call: TRBV7-2; cdr3_aa: CASSLWERTQYF
d_call: -; j_call: -; v_call: TRBV18; cdr3_aa: CASSPPDGPETQYF
d_call: -; j_call: TRBJ1-5; v_call: TRBV7-8; cdr3_aa: CASSPRRENQPQHF
d_call: TRBD1; j_call: TRBJ1-2; v_call: TRBV6-1; cdr3_aa: CASSKLLLQGEDGYTF
d_call: -; j_call: TRBJ2-5; v_call: TRBV20-1; cdr3_aa: CSASPGQAYQETQYF
d_call: -; j_call: TRBJ1-5; v_call: TRBV6-1; cdr3_aa: CASKQFEYQPQHF
d_call: -; j_call: TRBJ1-6; v_call: TRBV6-6; cdr3_aa: CASTSPGQLNSPLHF
d_call: TRBD2; j_call: TRBJ2-2; v_call: TRBV28; cdr3_aa: CASRDGRISTGELFF